The table lists the clone carrying this T cell receptor (beta chain) with many counts. Documented time point: persistent/refractory GD, antithyroid drugs over 5 years with positive TRAb. The TCR library used RNA extracted from PBMCs. The data stem from a study of regulatory T cells in long-lasting Graves disease. Building of the TCR beta libraries involved iRepertoire HTBI primers and Arm-PCR of CDR3 regions. Original data processing: In the combined samples, approximately 62 TRBV and 11 to 15 TRBJ segments were identified. TCRdb used MiXCR to reprocess the multiplex PCR reads, holding one entry per CDR3 protein. These V and J calls are TCRdb output, not the study's own analysis. The sample carries fewer than 600,000 distinct CDR3 sequences, about 22% recorded once. This CDR3 has 15 residues. The V and J ends lost 0 bases and 4 bases respectively, with 12 bases between them. Germline CDR1 and CDR2: SNHLY and FYNNEI.

The rearrangement links TRBV2 to TRBJ1-1; D is possibly TRBD1 (5 bases). The sequence derives from a female donor with Graves disease. The source was peripheral blood mononuclear cells (PBMCs), collected when the disease was refractory, from a patient treated with antithyroid drugs. The CDR3 spells CASSEALGGGTEAFF. CDR3 in DNA: TGTGCCAGCAGTGAAGCGCTTGGGGGGGGCACTGAAGCTTTCTTT.